Listed below are T cell receptor beta chains from one sample, sequenced in a study of CD8+ T cells in alopecia areata. Assay used: immunoSEQ multiplex PCR; TCRdb lists only in-frame clones, some missing. Of 150,000 to 200,000 clones listed, 65% are singletons. The sample here was CD4+ T cells sorted from blood, taken at week 4, from a patient treated with tofacitinib. These receptors all come from a human donor with alopecia areata. Both conserved end residues are part of each CDR3. D genes are given only for firm matches. Some rows mark clone size as missing; the rest say once, few, many or name a class of expanded clone.

J | V | size | D | DNA | CDR3
TRBJ1-5 | TRBV19 | few | TRBD1 | TGTGCCAGTATTCCGGGACAGGGGGCTAATCAGCCCCAGCATTTT | CASIPGQGANQPQHF
TRBJ2-7 | TRBV29-1 | few | NA | TGCAGCGTGAGGGACACCCCCTACGAGCAGTACTTC | CSVRDTPYEQYF
TRBJ2-7 | TRBV4-3 | NA | NA | TGCGCCAGCAGTCGGGACCTAGAGAGCGAGCAGTACTTC | CASSRDLESEQYF
TRBJ1-6 | TRBV30 | NA | NA | TGTGCCTGGAGTCTCGGGGATTCACCCCTCCACTTT | CAWSLGDSPLHF
TRBJ2-1 | TRBV10-3 | few | TRBD1 | TGTGCCATCAGTGAGGATCGACAGGGCAATGAGCAGTTCTTC | CAISEDRQGNEQFF
TRBJ2-7 | TRBV30 | NA | TRBD1 | TGTGCCTGGAGTCCCGGGACAGGGAGGGAGCAGTACTTC | CAWSPGTGREQYF
TRBJ1-5 | TRBV5-6 | NA | NA | TGTGCCAGCAGCCAGGGTACTCGGGACATCAATCAGCCCCAGCATTTT | CASSQGTRDINQPQHF
TRBJ2-3 | TRBV11-2 | NA | TRBD2 | TGTGCCAGCAGCTTAGATAGGACTAGCCGGGACACAGATACGCAGTATTTT | CASSLDRTSRDTDTQYF
TRBJ2-7 | TRBV5-1 | NA | NA | TGCGCCAGCAGCCGATCCGGGACCCCTACGCGCGAGCAGTACTTC | CASSRSGTPTREQYF
TRBJ2-1 | TRBV6-5 | NA | NA | TGTGCCAGCAGCTCCGAGGGGCGGGGAAGTGAGCAGTTCTTC | CASSSEGRGSEQFF
TRBJ2-1 | TRBV15 | NA | NA | TGTGCCACCAGCAGAGACCTTTCGGACGTGGGTGAGCAGTTCTTC | CATSRDLSDVGEQFF
TRBJ1-2 | TRBV30 | once | NA | TGTGCCTGGATCTACGGGGCGGCAACTGGGGGCTACACCTTC | CAWIYGAATGGYTF
TRBJ1-2 | TRBV5-1 | NA | TRBD1 | TGCGCCAGCAGCTTGGGGCAGGGGGCATATGGCTACACCTTC | CASSLGQGAYGYTF
TRBJ1-1 | TRBV2 | few | TRBD1 | TGTGCCAGCAGTTGGGACAGGGAGGATACTGAAGCTTTCTTT | CASSWDREDTEAFF
TRBJ2-6 | TRBV4-2 | few | TRBD1 | TGTGCCAGCAGCCAGACAGGGTCTGGGGCCAACGTCCTGACTTTC | CASSQTGSGANVLTF
TRBJ2-3 | TRBV30 | NA | NA | TGTGCCTGGAGTAACTCAGATACGCAGTATTTT | CAWSNSDTQYF
TRBJ2-5 | TRBV15 | NA | NA | TGTGCCACCAGCAGAGGGACAGAAGAGACCCAGTACTTC | CATSRGTEETQYF
TRBJ2-1 | TRBV4-1 | NA | TRBD1 | TGTGCCAGCAGCCAAGAGGGACAGGGGCGCAATGAGCAGTTCTTC | CASSQEGQGRNEQFF
TRBJ2-7 | TRBV6-5 | NA | TRBD2 | TGTGCCAGCAGTTCAACAGCGGGGGGGCGTAGGTACTTC | CASSSTAGGRRYF
TRBJ1-2 | TRBV2 | NA | NA | TGTGCCAGCAGTGATCAGAGGCCCAAGGGTGGCTACACCTTC | CASSDQRPKGGYTF
TRBJ1-4 | TRBV27 | NA | TRBD1 | TGTGCCAGCAGTAGAACCGGGACAGGGGGTGAAAAACTGTTTTTT | CASSRTGTGGEKLFF
TRBJ2-3 | TRBV10-1 | NA | NA | TGCGCCAGCAGTGATCCGGGCCAAGGGACGCAGTATTTT | CASSDPGQGTQYF
TRBJ1-1 | TRBV29-1 | few | NA | TGCAGCGTTGCTGAGCCTTCCGTCACTGAAGCTTTCTTT | CSVAEPSVTEAFF
TRBJ1-2 | TRBV29-1 | few | NA | TGCAGCGGGGCGAGCGCGGGACAAACCTTC | CSGASAGQTF
TRBJ2-5 | TRBV6-6 | NA | NA | TGTGCCAGCAGCCAGGACTACCAAGAGACCCAGTACTTC | CASSQDYQETQYF
TRBJ1-1 | TRBV2 | NA | TRBD1 | TGTGCCAGCAGTCGGGACAGGGAGAGCACTGAAGCTTTCTTT | CASSRDRESTEAFF
TRBJ2-5 | TRBV2 | once | NA | TGTGCCAGCAACCCACTAGAGACCCAGTACTTC | CASNPLETQYF
TRBJ2-3 | TRBV2 | few | TRBD2 | TGTGCCAGCCAGAGGACTAGCTCTAGCACAGATACGCAGTATTTT | CASQRTSSSTDTQYF
TRBJ1-2 | TRBV9 | once | TRBD1 | TGTGCCAGCAGCGCCAGACAGGGGTTGGGCTACACCTTC | CASSARQGLGYTF
TRBJ1-5 | TRBV30 | NA | NA | TGTGCCTGGAGTGTAGAATCAGGGGCCTTCAATCAGCCCCAGCATTTT | CAWSVESGAFNQPQHF
TRBJ2-3 | TRBV4-1 | once | NA | TGCGCCAGCAGCCAAACCAACAGGGGACCGGGGGGTACGCAGTATTTT | CASSQTNRGPGGTQYF
TRBJ2-7 | TRBV5-4 | NA | NA | TGTGCCAGCAGCTTGACAGGGACCTACGAGCAGTACTTC | CASSLTGTYEQYF
TRBJ1-1 | TRBV29-1 | NA | NA | TGCAGCGTTCGAGATAACCCAGGGTTTGAAGCTTTCTTT | CSVRDNPGFEAFF
TRBJ1-2 | TRBV29-1 | NA | NA | TGCAGCGGTACAGGGCCGGACGGCTACACCTTC | CSGTGPDGYTF
TRBJ2-1 | TRBV29-1 | NA | TRBD2 | TGCAGCGCCGGGACTAGCGTCTACAATGAGCAGTTCTTC | CSAGTSVYNEQFF
TRBJ1-2 | TRBV30 | NA | NA | TGTGCCTGGAGTGTATTCGGCAGGGTAACCTATGGCTACACCTTC | CAWSVFGRVTYGYTF
TRBJ1-6 | TRBV4-1 | NA | NA | TGCGCCAGCAGCCTATGGGACGACTATAATTCACCCCTCCACTTT | CASSLWDDYNSPLHF
TRBJ2-7 | TRBV11-2 | NA | TRBD2 | TGTGCCAGCAGCCTCCTTGGGGGACTAGACTACGAGCAGTACTTC | CASSLLGGLDYEQYF
TRBJ1-5 | TRBV30 | NA | TRBD1 | TGTGCCTGGAGTGTATGGGCAGGGGGCAGCAATCAGCCCCAGCATTTT | CAWSVWAGGSNQPQHF
TRBJ2-7 | TRBV9 | NA | NA | TGTGCCAGCAGCGTGGATGGACAGCAAGGGGTCGAGCAGTACTTC | CASSVDGQQGVEQYF
TRBJ2-2 | TRBV23-1 | few | NA | TGCGCCAGCAGCCCCCGGCTCGCGGGGAGGAACACCGGGGAGCTGTTTTTT | CASSPRLAGRNTGELFF
TRBJ2-1 | TRBV30 | NA | NA | TGTGCCTGGAAAAAGTGGAGCAATGTGCAGTTCTTC | CAWKKWSNVQFF
TRBJ2-1 | TRBV29-1 | NA | TRBD1 | TGCAGCGTCAACGGACAGGGGGGCGATGAGCAGTTCTTC | CSVNGQGGDEQFF
TRBJ1-6 | TRBV30 | NA | NA | TGTGCCTGGAACGGCAGCGGCGCTCGATCACCCCTCCACTTT | CAWNGSGARSPLHF
TRBJ2-7 | TRBV6-5 | NA | NA | TGTGCCAGCAGTCCCCCAGGGCAGTACTACGAGCAGTACTTC | CASSPPGQYYEQYF
TRBJ2-2 | TRBV5-1 | few | TRBD1 | TGCGCCAGCAGCCGTGGACAGGGGAACACCGGGGAGCTGTTTTTT | CASSRGQGNTGELFF
TRBJ2-5 | TRBV6-6 | few | TRBD1 | TGTGCCAGCAGGGAGACAGGGATGGCGGCCCAGTACTTC | CASRETGMAAQYF
TRBJ2-2 | TRBV2 | once | NA | TGTGCCTCCCGGGGGCGGGCGAACACCGGGGAGCTGTTTTTT | CASRGRANTGELFF
TRBJ2-5 | TRBV7-9 | NA | NA | TGTGCCAGCAGCCGGACAGGGAGGGAGGGCGAGACCCAGTACTTC | CASSRTGREGETQYF
TRBJ2-3 | TRBV2 | NA | TRBD1 | TGTGCCAGCAGTCTTCGGACAGGACTGACTAGCACAGATACGCAGTATTTT | CASSLRTGLTSTDTQYF
TRBJ2-5 | TRBV2 | NA | NA | TGTGCCAGCAGGGGATACCAAGAGACCCAGTACTTC | CASRGYQETQYF
TRBJ1-1 | TRBV29-1 | NA | TRBD1 | TGCAGCGTCCTGGACAGGCCCATGAACACTGAAGCTTTCTTT | CSVLDRPMNTEAFF
TRBJ2-3 | TRBV9 | NA | NA | TGTGCCAGCAGCGTTTCAGGGATTAGCACAGATACGCAGTATTTT | CASSVSGISTDTQYF